These T cell receptor beta chains were read from a single sample in a study of shared T cell receptors in the human thymus. Sequencing used immunoSEQ multiplex PCR; TCRdb keeps in-frame clones, though not all of them. The table lists hundreds of thousands of clones, about 87% of them singletons. This sample also appeared in a second study, on human thymus T cells.

The sequenced material came from thymocytes. The receptors were gathered from a boy under two years old with a congenital heart defect. CDR3s include the opening cysteine and the closing phenylalanine or tryptophan. Each record gives: V gene, CDR3 length, J gene, clone size, D gene, CDR3 DNA, CDR3 protein. The D gene is left open where the match is weak. Clone size is given for some rows only: seen once, a few or many times, or a class if the clone is expanded.

v_call: TRBV25-1; cdr3_length: 14; j_call: TRBJ2-7; clone_size: NA; d_call: NA; cdr3_nt: TGTGCCAGCAGTGACCGGGACACCAACTACGAGCAGTACTTC; cdr3_aa: CASSDRDTNYEQYF
v_call: TRBV6-1; cdr3_length: 17; j_call: TRBJ2-1; clone_size: NA; d_call: NA; cdr3_nt: TGTGCCAGCAGTGCAGAAACGGGGTCACTACAAGACAATGAGCAGTTCTTC; cdr3_aa: CASSAETGSLQDNEQFF
v_call: TRBV6-5; cdr3_length: 12; j_call: TRBJ1-1; clone_size: NA; d_call: NA; cdr3_nt: TGTGCCAGCGGAGGGTCGGACACTGAAGCTTTCTTT; cdr3_aa: CASGGSDTEAFF
v_call: TRBV13; cdr3_length: 15; j_call: TRBJ2-7; clone_size: NA; d_call: TRBD1; cdr3_nt: TGTGCCAGCAGCTTATGGGGACAGGGGTCCTACGAGCAGTACTTC; cdr3_aa: CASSLWGQGSYEQYF
v_call: TRBV30; cdr3_length: 11; j_call: TRBJ2-5; clone_size: NA; d_call: TRBD2; cdr3_nt: TGTGCGGTTGTGGGAGGGGAGACCCAGTACTTC; cdr3_aa: CAVVGGETQYF
v_call: TRBV5-1; cdr3_length: 16; j_call: TRBJ1-1; clone_size: once; d_call: NA; cdr3_nt: TGCGCCAGCAGCTTGGTTCAGGGGCGGATGAACACTGAAGCTTTCTTT; cdr3_aa: CASSLVQGRMNTEAFF
v_call: TRBV27; cdr3_length: 15; j_call: TRBJ1-6; clone_size: NA; d_call: NA; cdr3_nt: TGTGCCAGCAGTTTAAAGGAGGAAGGGTATTCACCCCTCCACTTT; cdr3_aa: CASSLKEEGYSPLHF
v_call: TRBV16; cdr3_length: 15; j_call: TRBJ2-7; clone_size: NA; d_call: NA; cdr3_nt: TGTGCCAGCAGCCAATTGGACACAAGCTCCTACGAGCAGTACTTC; cdr3_aa: CASSQLDTSSYEQYF
v_call: TRBV4-3; cdr3_length: 19; j_call: TRBJ2-7; clone_size: NA; d_call: TRBD2; cdr3_nt: TGCGCCAGCAGCCAAGATGGGGCCGGGACTAGCGGGAGGGCCATCGAGCAGTACTTC; cdr3_aa: CASSQDGAGTSGRAIEQYF
v_call: TRBV5-8; cdr3_length: 18; j_call: TRBJ1-5; clone_size: NA; d_call: NA; cdr3_nt: TGTGCCAGCAGCTGGGGGGTAGGTGGGGCGGCTAGCAATCAGCCCCAGCATTTT; cdr3_aa: CASSWGVGGAASNQPQHF
v_call: TRBV27; cdr3_length: 14; j_call: TRBJ2-2; clone_size: NA; d_call: TRBD2; cdr3_nt: TGTGCCAGCAGGGCGGGGGCGAACACCGGGGAGCTGTTTTTT; cdr3_aa: CASRAGANTGELFF
v_call: TRBV4-3; cdr3_length: 15; j_call: TRBJ1-2; clone_size: NA; d_call: TRBD1; cdr3_nt: TGCGCCAGCAGCCAAGGGGGACAGGAGGACTATGGCTACACCTTC; cdr3_aa: CASSQGGQEDYGYTF
v_call: TRBV30; cdr3_length: 15; j_call: TRBJ1-1; clone_size: NA; d_call: NA; cdr3_nt: TGTGCCTGGAGTATCCGACAGGCTAACAACACTGAAGCTTTCTTT; cdr3_aa: CAWSIRQANNTEAFF
v_call: TRBV25-1; cdr3_length: 15; j_call: TRBJ2-5; clone_size: NA; d_call: NA; cdr3_nt: TGTGCCAGCAGTCCCCCTCCCGGGGAGCGAGAGACCCAGTACTTC; cdr3_aa: CASSPPPGERETQYF
v_call: TRBV19; cdr3_length: 16; j_call: TRBJ1-5; clone_size: NA; d_call: NA; cdr3_nt: TGTGCCAGTAGTAGGGCCGCCGGGGAGTGGGATCAGCCCCAGCATTTT; cdr3_aa: CASSRAAGEWDQPQHF
v_call: TRBV14; cdr3_length: 18; j_call: TRBJ2-1; clone_size: NA; d_call: TRBD2; cdr3_nt: TGTGCCAGCAGCCCGAAATCCGAAAGCGGGAGGGTTAGCAATGAGCAGTTCTTC; cdr3_aa: CASSPKSESGRVSNEQFF
v_call: TRBV19; cdr3_length: 16; j_call: TRBJ1-1; clone_size: few; d_call: NA; cdr3_nt: TGTGCCAGCCAACCACAGTTCTATGGCCCAAACACTGAAGCTTTCTTT; cdr3_aa: CASQPQFYGPNTEAFF
v_call: TRBV14; cdr3_length: 15; j_call: TRBJ1-6; clone_size: NA; d_call: NA; cdr3_nt: TGTGCCAGCAGCCAAGAACTACATTATAATTCACCCCTCCACTTT; cdr3_aa: CASSQELHYNSPLHF
v_call: TRBV7-7; cdr3_length: 16; j_call: TRBJ2-1; clone_size: NA; d_call: TRBD2; cdr3_nt: TGTGCCAGCAGCTTAGGGAAGCGGGGGAAATACAATGAGCAGTTCTTC; cdr3_aa: CASSLGKRGKYNEQFF
v_call: TRBV6-6; cdr3_length: 13; j_call: TRBJ2-7; clone_size: NA; d_call: NA; cdr3_nt: TGTGCCAGCAGTTACTTCGGGACATACCCTGAGTACTTC; cdr3_aa: CASSYFGTYPEYF
v_call: TRBV9; cdr3_length: 15; j_call: TRBJ1-1; clone_size: NA; d_call: TRBD1; cdr3_nt: TGTGCCAGCAGTCCTCCGACAGGGTTGATTACTGAAGCTTTCTTT; cdr3_aa: CASSPPTGLITEAFF
v_call: TRBV5-1; cdr3_length: 14; j_call: TRBJ2-7; clone_size: NA; d_call: TRBD2; cdr3_nt: TGCGCCAGCAGCGGGGAGCGGGGGGCCTACGAGCAGTACTTC; cdr3_aa: CASSGERGAYEQYF
v_call: TRBV2; cdr3_length: 16; j_call: TRBJ2-3; clone_size: NA; d_call: TRBD2; cdr3_nt: TGTGCCAGCAGTGAAGAGAGCGGGGAGATCACAGATACGCAGTATTTT; cdr3_aa: CASSEESGEITDTQYF
v_call: TRBV2; cdr3_length: 15; j_call: TRBJ1-2; clone_size: NA; d_call: NA; cdr3_nt: TGTGCCAGCAGCACTCTCGGGGTTGATGTAAAAGGCTACACCTTC; cdr3_aa: CASSTLGVDVKGYTF
v_call: TRBV27; cdr3_length: 11; j_call: TRBJ2-4; clone_size: NA; d_call: NA; cdr3_nt: TGTGCCAGCAGCTCAGGGGATATTCAGTACTTC; cdr3_aa: CASSSGDIQYF
v_call: TRBV2; cdr3_length: 16; j_call: TRBJ2-5; clone_size: NA; d_call: TRBD2; cdr3_nt: TGTGCCAGCAGCCCCGGACTAGCGGGAGTTATAGAGACCCAGTACTTC; cdr3_aa: CASSPGLAGVIETQYF
v_call: TRBV10-2; cdr3_length: 12; j_call: TRBJ2-7; clone_size: NA; d_call: TRBD2; cdr3_nt: TGCGCCAGCAAACTAGCGGGAGCCGAGCAGTACTTC; cdr3_aa: CASKLAGAEQYF
v_call: TRBV4-1; cdr3_length: 15; j_call: TRBJ1-5; clone_size: NA; d_call: NA; cdr3_nt: TGCGCCAGCAGCTCCAACCGGGGGGCTGGTCAGCCCCAGCATTTT; cdr3_aa: CASSSNRGAGQPQHF
v_call: TRBV11-1; cdr3_length: 15; j_call: TRBJ2-7; clone_size: NA; d_call: TRBD1; cdr3_nt: TGTGCCAGCAGGGGTGGGACAGGCCTATCCTACGAGCAGTACTTC; cdr3_aa: CASRGGTGLSYEQYF
v_call: TRBV7-9; cdr3_length: 16; j_call: TRBJ2-7; clone_size: few; d_call: NA; cdr3_nt: TGTGCCAGCAGCCCCCGGAATCAGGGGCCTACCTACGAGCAGTACTTC; cdr3_aa: CASSPRNQGPTYEQYF
v_call: TRBV7-9; cdr3_length: 16; j_call: TRBJ2-2; clone_size: NA; d_call: TRBD2; cdr3_nt: TGTGCCAGCAGCTTACTAGCGGGGGGAGTAACCGGGGAGCTGTTTTTT; cdr3_aa: CASSLLAGGVTGELFF
v_call: TRBV29-1; cdr3_length: 13; j_call: TRBJ2-1; clone_size: NA; d_call: NA; cdr3_nt: TGCAGCGTTGGGCGGGGTCGGTACAATGAGCAGTTCTTC; cdr3_aa: CSVGRGRYNEQFF
v_call: TRBV9; cdr3_length: 15; j_call: TRBJ2-4; clone_size: NA; d_call: NA; cdr3_nt: TGTGCCAGCAGCGTAGGGGACAAAGCCAAAAACATTCAGTACTTC; cdr3_aa: CASSVGDKAKNIQYF
v_call: TRBV7-9; cdr3_length: 18; j_call: TRBJ2-1; clone_size: NA; d_call: TRBD2; cdr3_nt: TGTGCCAGCAGCTTAGTTCTCTTCAAAGCTAGCGGTTTCAATGAGCAGTTCTTC; cdr3_aa: CASSLVLFKASGFNEQFF
v_call: TRBV12-5; cdr3_length: 20; j_call: TRBJ2-1; clone_size: NA; d_call: TRBD2; cdr3_nt: TGTGCTAGTGGTTTGGTCTCGAAAAAGACTAGCGGGAGGGTCGGCAATGAGCAGTTCTTC; cdr3_aa: CASGLVSKKTSGRVGNEQFF
v_call: TRBV7-9; cdr3_length: 12; j_call: TRBJ2-3; clone_size: NA; d_call: TRBD2; cdr3_nt: TGTGCCAGCAGGGACTTCGGCGGGAGTTGTTATTTT; cdr3_aa: CASRDFGGSCYF
v_call: TRBV5-8; cdr3_length: 19; j_call: TRBJ1-5; clone_size: NA; d_call: NA; cdr3_nt: TGTGCCAGCAGTCTCCCTGGATCCGGGTCACAAAGTCCCAATCAGCCCCAGCATTTT; cdr3_aa: CASSLPGSGSQSPNQPQHF
v_call: TRBV9; cdr3_length: 19; j_call: TRBJ2-6; clone_size: NA; d_call: NA; cdr3_nt: TGTGCCAGCAGCGTAGAGGAGGAGGGTCAGGGCCCTGGGGCCAACGTCCTGACTTTC; cdr3_aa: CASSVEEEGQGPGANVLTF
v_call: TRBV28; cdr3_length: 16; j_call: TRBJ1-5; clone_size: NA; d_call: TRBD1; cdr3_nt: TGTGCCAGCTTTTCCCCGACAGGGGCCCTTCATCAGCCCCAGCATTTT; cdr3_aa: CASFSPTGALHQPQHF
v_call: TRBV5-6; cdr3_length: 17; j_call: TRBJ1-4; clone_size: NA; d_call: NA; cdr3_nt: TGTGCCAGCAGTCCAGCAGGACAGCCTGCAACTAATGAAAAACTGTTTTTT; cdr3_aa: CASSPAGQPATNEKLFF
v_call: TRBV4-3; cdr3_length: 13; j_call: TRBJ1-2; clone_size: once; d_call: NA; cdr3_nt: TGCGCCAGCAGCCAATCGCCGGGTGATGGCTACACCTTC; cdr3_aa: CASSQSPGDGYTF
v_call: TRBV20-1; cdr3_length: 11; j_call: TRBJ1-2; clone_size: NA; d_call: NA; cdr3_nt: TGCAGTGCTAGGGCAGGGTATGGCTACACCTTC; cdr3_aa: CSARAGYGYTF
v_call: TRBV19; cdr3_length: 13; j_call: TRBJ2-2; clone_size: NA; d_call: NA; cdr3_nt: TGTGCCAGTAGGATACAGGGTTTCGGGGAGCTGTTTTTT; cdr3_aa: CASRIQGFGELFF
v_call: TRBV15; cdr3_length: 17; j_call: TRBJ1-2; clone_size: NA; d_call: TRBD1; cdr3_nt: TGTGCCACCAGCAGAACCCCGGGACAGGGTCTACTCTATGGCTACACCTTC; cdr3_aa: CATSRTPGQGLLYGYTF
v_call: TRBV5-1; cdr3_length: 15; j_call: TRBJ2-5; clone_size: NA; d_call: TRBD1; cdr3_nt: TGCGCCAGCAGCTTGGCCGACAGGGACCAAGAGACCCAGTACTTC; cdr3_aa: CASSLADRDQETQYF
v_call: TRBV28; cdr3_length: 15; j_call: TRBJ1-2; clone_size: few; d_call: NA; cdr3_nt: TGTGCCAGCAGACCCCCAGGCTTCTATAACTATGGCTACACCTTC; cdr3_aa: CASRPPGFYNYGYTF
v_call: TRBV6-1; cdr3_length: 12; j_call: TRBJ2-1; clone_size: NA; d_call: NA; cdr3_nt: TGTGCCAGCACCTTGAGGGCGCAATTGTGGCTCTTC; cdr3_aa: CASTLRAQLWLF
v_call: TRBV15; cdr3_length: 16; j_call: TRBJ1-5; clone_size: NA; d_call: NA; cdr3_nt: TGTGCCACCAGCAGAGGGACAGTAAATAGCAATCAGCCCCAGCATTTT; cdr3_aa: CATSRGTVNSNQPQHF
v_call: TRBV11-2; cdr3_length: 17; j_call: TRBJ2-3; clone_size: NA; d_call: TRBD2; cdr3_nt: TGTGCCAGCAGCCGACTTAGCGGGGGGAAGGGCACAGATACGCAGTATTTT; cdr3_aa: CASSRLSGGKGTDTQYF
v_call: TRBV10-2; cdr3_length: 17; j_call: TRBJ2-1; clone_size: NA; d_call: TRBD2; cdr3_nt: TGCGCCAGCAGTGAGACGGAACGGGAGCGGGGCTTCAATGAGCAGTTCTTC; cdr3_aa: CASSETERERGFNEQFF
v_call: TRBV10-3; cdr3_length: 16; j_call: TRBJ2-7; clone_size: NA; d_call: TRBD2; cdr3_nt: TGTGCCATCAGCTTGACTAGCGGGGGGGCCCTTTACGAGCAGTACTTC; cdr3_aa: CAISLTSGGALYEQYF
v_call: TRBV6-1; cdr3_length: 13; j_call: TRBJ2-2; clone_size: NA; d_call: TRBD1; cdr3_nt: TGTGCCAGCAGTGGGACAGGGACCGGGGAGCTGTTTTTT; cdr3_aa: CASSGTGTGELFF
v_call: TRBV12-5; cdr3_length: 16; j_call: TRBJ2-1; clone_size: NA; d_call: NA; cdr3_nt: TGTGCTAGTGGTTTGGCGCGGGCGGGACCCTACAATGAGCAGTTCTTC; cdr3_aa: CASGLARAGPYNEQFF
v_call: TRBV21-1; cdr3_length: 18; j_call: TRBJ1-2; clone_size: NA; d_call: NA; cdr3_nt: TGTGCCAGCAGCAAAGTAGAGCCGGCCCCAGGGAGGGCCTATGGCTACACCTTC; cdr3_aa: CASSKVEPAPGRAYGYTF
v_call: TRBV5-4; cdr3_length: 15; j_call: TRBJ2-5; clone_size: NA; d_call: TRBD2; cdr3_nt: TGTGCCAGCAGCTTCTTAGCGGGAGGGGAGGAGACCCAGTACTTC; cdr3_aa: CASSFLAGGEETQYF
v_call: TRBV18; cdr3_length: 13; j_call: TRBJ1-1; clone_size: NA; d_call: NA; cdr3_nt: TGTGCCAGCGACGGACCGCGGAGGGGAGAAGCTTTCTTT; cdr3_aa: CASDGPRRGEAFF
v_call: TRBV15; cdr3_length: 15; j_call: TRBJ1-2; clone_size: NA; d_call: NA; cdr3_nt: TGTGCCACCAGCAGAGAGTCCCGGGACAATTATGGCTACACCTTC; cdr3_aa: CATSRESRDNYGYTF